The rows below give T cell receptor beta chains drawn from one sample of a study of CD8 T cells in ankylosing spondylitis. TCRdb recomputed calls from the 5' RACE reads with MiXCR, one row per CDR3 protein. The sample has 230,000 or so distinct CDR3 sequences; roughly 25% are singletons. The specimen sequenced was blood, either unsorted or a sorted T cell fraction (not recorded which). The receptors were gathered from a male donor with ankylosing spondylitis or in good health (not recorded which). Each CDR3 is given with its conserved first and last residue. Each record gives: V gene, D gene, CDR3 length, CDR3 protein. The D gene is left open where the match is weak.

TRBV20-1 NA 15 CSARDPAGPSYEQYF
TRBV20-1 NA 13 CSADGRVDQPQHF
TRBV5-8 TRBD1 14 CASSTRIGQGGQFF
TRBV4-1 NA 15 CASSQFQFRKYEAFF
TRBV20-1 NA 14 CSARDRYRGETQYF
TRBV4-2 NA 15 CASSQDYRQSYGYTF
TRBV5-1 NA 13 CASSLLVANEQFF
TRBV5-8 NA 13 CASSRRVSNEQFF
TRBV7-2 NA 14 CASSGQGSYNEQFF
TRBV20-1 NA 11 CSASRGVEQYF
TRBV29-1 NA 12 CSVEAGDTEAFF
TRBV28 NA 13 CASTADPSSEQFF
TRBV12-3/TRBV12-4 NA 16 CASSTTNRVSTDTQYF
TRBV12-3/TRBV12-4 NA 14 CASSLAQGGQPQHF
TRBV6-2/TRBV6-3 TRBD2 15 CASGLAGGTSNEQFF
TRBV20-1 NA 15 CSARDQQALNTEAFF
TRBV5-5 NA 16 CASSFREGSSYNEQFF
TRBV25-1 NA 14 CASSTRQAWDTQYF
TRBV4-2 NA 14 CASSPRGLSYEQYF
TRBV20-1 NA 13 CSAPRAAGNEQYF
TRBV12-3/TRBV12-4 TRBD2 18 CASTLGGKVEILKETQYF
TRBV28 TRBD1 17 CAISGSHLDRGSETQYF
TRBV6-1 TRBD1 14 CASTQGQGWQPQHF
TRBV6-5 NA 13 CASSLQGGSEAFF
TRBV7-9 NA 12 CASSLDFREAFF
TRBV20-1 NA 14 CSTGAGGAETEAFF
TRBV20-1 NA 11 CSASWDPEAFF
TRBV10-3 NA 15 CAISPHQDGTSPLHF
TRBV10-3 NA 13 CAIRAQGRVGQYF
TRBV9 NA 17 CASSALGRSANTGELFF
TRBV20-1 NA 14 CSASIGDSNQPQHF
TRBV12-3/TRBV12-4 TRBD2 16 CASPHSLSGGYNEQFF
TRBV6-1 NA 15 CASSSATRDSGGYTF
TRBV12-3/TRBV12-4 NA 15 CASSFWGRGNQPQHF
TRBV6-6 NA 13 CASGAGSVWEQYF
TRBV2 NA 14 CASSSQGLTYEQYF
TRBV6-5 NA 16 CASSYSTSVLYNEQFF
TRBV9 TRBD1 13 CASSAQGLDTQYF
TRBV20-1 NA 12 CSAITAGETQYF
TRBV4-1 NA 16 CASSHPPKSSYNEQFF
TRBV7-9 TRBD1 14 CASSSTGGRGEQFF
TRBV6-1 NA 11 CASSEWYEQYF
TRBV19 NA 14 CASSVPGRPETQYF
TRBV20-1 NA 13 CSARAFGGDTQYF
TRBV6-1 NA 14 CASSHRDGGYGQYF
TRBV29-1 NA 17 CSVDLIGLGIDTDTQYF
TRBV29-1 NA 12 CSVVLPNQPQHF
TRBV20-1 NA 16 CSARPPILRLGYEQYF